This T cell receptor beta chain is drawn from a study of blood T cell repertoires in COVID-19. At the level of the study: Samples representing acute and convalescent COVID-19 were sourced from the United States, Italy and Spain. Sample material is recorded as cDNA or gDNA derived from T cells, B-cell-depleted T cells, or PBMCs.

Patients at the Seattle site were enrolled during active infection and followed longitudinally. The V gene lost 4 bases and the J gene lost 6 bases, with 13 bases spanning the gap. The CDR3 loop spans 13 amino acids. The germline gives CDR1 MNHEY, CDR2 SMNVEV (reference sequence). Original handling: Estimation of nucleated cell counts was performed using reference gene primer amplification. Here immunoSEQ multiplex PCR was the method, and the copy in TCRdb shows in-frame clones only, minus some. D and trimming come from the DNA, and the V and J calls and clone size come from that table. The sample yields hundreds of thousands of clones, around 87% seen once.

The chain employs TRBV27 and TRBJ2-7; TRBD2 is a possible D gene (6 bases). This TCR derives from a woman aged 55-70 years with COVID-19, enrolled during active disease. The sample was peripheral blood. The CDR3 sequence is CASSSGVPAEQYF. DNA for the CDR3: TGTGCCAGCAGTTCGGGGGTCCCCGCCGAGCAGTACTTC.